This entry concerns a single T cell receptor (beta chain). The identical CDR3 is also encoded by other nucleotide sequences in the sample. The data originate from a study of shared clonotypes between healthy human individuals. The study ran the assay at deep level. Repertoires were generated with immunoSEQ multiplex PCR, while TCRdb's copy carries only in-frame clones and drops some. The data hold some 1,100,000 clones, with more than 75% observed a single time. What was sequenced was memory CD4+ T cells from PBMCs. Subset given: CD45RA-negative fraction. The sequence was obtained from a man between 18 and 35 years old in good health. Some clones in this sample may be carry-over from other donors' samples.

The chain's CDR3 is CASSPSGSPYNEQFF. In nucleotides, the CDR3 is TGTGCCAGCAGCCCTAGCGGGTCCCCCTACAATGAGCAGTTCTTC. This chain joins TRBV7-9 and TRBJ2-1; the match to TRBD2 covers 8 bases. CDR3 length: 15 amino acids. Trimming at V came to 5 bases and at J to 2 bases, leaving 5 bases not matched to a gene. Germline V gene sequence: CDR1 SEHNR, CDR2 FQNEAQ (reference sequence).